The clone carrying this T cell receptor (beta chain) showed up many times. Its target is not known. The record originates from a study of beta chain features in type 1 diabetes. Study overall: Patient and healthy donor groups were alike in age, gender and cell yields.

Reverse transcription of all isolated RNA meant that expressed TCRB transcripts were sequenced. Data came from immunoSEQ multiplex PCR; TCRdb stores just in-frame clones and leaves some out. The sample yields about 370,000 clones, over 8.5% seen once. The CDR3 spans 14 residues. V was pared by 1 base and J by 5 bases, with 1 base of the junction left unmatched. The germline gives CDR1 SGHAT, CDR2 FQNNGV. The study's findings and limits: All four CD4+ subsets of Type 1 diabetes patients contained TCRB CDR3s that were moderately but significantly shorter. HLA effects on TCRB rearrangement stayed unresolved here. PCR might preferentially amplify shorter templates, equally in patients and controls. Cells with high TCR expression could be over-represented when cDNA is sequenced.

The sequencing sample was made of central memory CD4+ T cells from blood. The clonotype originates from a man in his thirties or forties with type 1 diabetes. The chain carries TRBV11-2 and TRBJ2-1; 8 bases fit TRBD2. CDR3 residues: CASSLVAGNNEQFF. The CDR3 DNA follows: TGTGCCAGCAGCTTAGTAGCGGGAAACAATGAGCAGTTCTTC.